The 23 T cell receptor beta chains listed next were all sequenced from one sample in a study of cytomegalovirus exposure and HLA in healthy donors. The PCR employed 60 Vbeta primers together with 13 Jbeta primers. Produced via immunoSEQ multiplex PCR; TCRdb's table is partial and in-frame only. Of about 140,000 clones in the sample, around 80% were seen once. The sequenced sample consisted of PBMCs. These receptors all stem from a man aged 25-45 years in good health.

The CDR3 DNA reads TGTGCCATCAATAAACAGGGGGCGCGTAGCACAGATACGCAGTATTTT. Its translation: CAINKQGARSTDTQYF. The chain employs TRBV10-3 and TRBJ2-3; 9 bases map to TRBD1. J was trimmed by 0 bases and V by 7 bases; bases with no gene match: 8. Germline values: CDR1 ENHRY, CDR2 SYGVKD. The length of the CDR3 is 16 residues.

The chain uses TRBV5-1 and TRBJ1-6; TRBD1 matches at 9 bases. There are 15 residues in the CDR3. With V trimmed by 5 bases and J by 8 bases, 8 bases remained unmatched. Looked up from germline, CDR1 is SGHRS and CDR2 is YFSETQ. CDR3 coding DNA: TGCGCCAGCAGGAACCAACAGGGGGCTTATTCACCCCTCCACTTT. Encoded protein: CASRNQQGAYSPLHF.

Details on this clone: A read error may produce the germline difference seen at one junction end. V gene TRBV7-9 combines with J gene TRBJ2-7; 10 bases map to TRBD1. CDR3 size: 14 residues. Looked up from germline, CDR1 is SEHNR and CDR2 is FQNEAQ (reference sequence). The CDR3 bases are TGTTCCAGCAGCCTCGGACAGGGGGTGATCGAGCAGTACTTC. It specifies CSSSLGQGVIEQYF. The whole variable domain, filled in from reference TRBV7-9 and TRBJ2-7, reads DTGVSQNPRHKITKRGQNVTFRCDPISEHNRLYWYRQTLGQGPEFLTYFQNEAQLEKSRLLSDRFSAERPKGSFSTLEIQRTEQGDSAMYLCSSSLGQGVIEQYFGPGTRLTVT.

The chain carries TRBV2 and TRBJ1-6; D unclear. V lost 6 bases and J 0 bases, leaving 6 bases between the germline ends. CDR3 size: 14 residues. Germline V gene lookup returns CDR1 SNHLY and CDR2 FYNNEI. The CDR3 bases are TGTGCCAGCAGCGCCAGCTCCTATAATTCACCCCTCCACTTT. It is translated as CASSASSYNSPLHF.

This chain connects TRBV6-1 to TRBJ2-2, with 12 bases identical to TRBD2. V gave up 4 bases and J gave up 8 bases; unmatched junction bases: 5. Germline V gene sequence: CDR1 MNHNS, CDR2 SASEGT. CDR3 size: 15 residues. The DNA of the CDR3 is TGTGCCAGCAGTGCCCCTAGCGGGAGGGCGGGGGAGCTGTTTTTT. This codes for CASSAPSGRAGELFF.

The chain has TRBV27 and TRBJ2-7; 7 positions match TRBD2. This CDR3 is built from 14 residues. CDR1 is MNHEY and CDR2 is SMNVEV in the germline V gene (reference sequence). J was trimmed by 0 bases and V by 3 bases; bases with no gene match: 2. The CDR3 DNA reads as TGTGCCAGCAGTTTGGGGGGGGTCTCCTACGAGCAGTACTTC. This translates into CASSLGGVSYEQYF.

This sequence joins TRBV5-6 and TRBJ2-1; 9 positions match TRBD2. This CDR3 has 15 residues. V shed 2 bases and J 8 bases; nucleotides not matched to a gene: 8. The germline V gene encodes CDR1 SGHDT and CDR2 YYEEEE. CDR3 residues: CASSFGGRASDEQFF. The CDR3 nucleotides read TGTGCCAGCAGCTTTGGCGGGAGGGCCTCGGATGAGCAGTTCTTC.

The genes are TRBV28 and TRBJ1-3, with TRBD1 as a possible D gene (6 bases). Trimming left V 7 bases short and J 0 bases short, with 10 bases between. This CDR3 region has 14 residues. Per germline, CDR1 MDHEN and CDR2 SYDVKM. The chain's CDR3 is CASIEGHSGNTIYF. CDR3 nucleotides: TGTGCCAGCATTGAGGGACACTCTGGAAACACCATATATTTT.

J is TRBJ1-4 and V is TRBV27; TRBD1 matches at 7 bases. CDR1 and CDR2 (germline): MNHEY, SMNVEV (reference sequence). The CDR3 covers 14 residues. The V gene end was trimmed by 4 bases and the J gene end by 2 bases; junction bases not matched to a gene: 1. The CDR3: CASSSRGTNEKLFF. CDR3 DNA: TGTGCCAGCAGTTCCAGGGGGACTAATGAAAAACTGTTTTTT.

The V and J genes are TRBV4-1 and TRBJ2-2; D uncertain. Looked up from germline, CDR1 is MGHRA and CDR2 is YSYEKL. The V and J ends lost 3 bases and 5 bases respectively, with 4 bases between them. The CDR3 has 12 amino acids. DNA for the CDR3: TGCGCCAGCAGCCACACTACCGGGGAGCTGTTTTTT. Translating it yields CASSHTTGELFF.

The rearrangement joins TRBV7-3 to TRBJ2-1; 9 bases are a match to TRBD2. Per germline, CDR1 SGHTA and CDR2 FQGTGA. V gave up 5 bases and J gave up 0 bases; unmatched junction bases: 11. The CDR3 has 18 amino acids. CDR3 sequence (DNA): TGTGCCAGCAGCCCCTCGAGCGGGGGGAGAAGCTCCTACAATGAGCAGTTCTTC. It yields the protein CASSPSSGGRSSYNEQFF.

In this sample, this clone turned up a few times. V is TRBV18 and J is TRBJ2-1; 9 bases align to TRBD1. The germline V gene has CDR1 KGHSH and CDR2 LQKENI. The CDR3 spans 17 residues. V trimming: 5 bases; J trimming: 2 bases; junction bases outside the gene matches: 10. CDR3 in DNA: TGTGCCAGCTCAAGGACAGGGGCCATCACTACCTACAATGAGCAGTTCTTC. It translates to CASSRTGAITTYNEQFF.

The CDR3 reads CASSLMSGLNQPQHF. The DNA for the CDR3 is TGTGCCAGCAGCTTAATGTCTGGCCTGAATCAGCCCCAGCATTTT. J is TRBJ1-5 and V is TRBV7-6; D is ambiguous. V lost 2 bases, J lost 4 bases, and 12 bases lay in between. This CDR3 spans 15 amino acids. The germline V gene has CDR1 SGHVS and CDR2 FNYEAQ.

The chain couples TRBV29-1 to TRBJ2-1; D perhaps matches TRBD1 (5 bases). Trimming took off 2 bases at V and 2 bases at J, with 13 bases between the two ends. The CDR3 totals 15 residues. Germline values: CDR1 SQVTM, CDR2 ANQGSEA. For the CDR3, the DNA is TGCAGCGTTGAATGTACGACAGAAACCTACAATGAGCAGTTCTTC. This encodes CSVECTTETYNEQFF.

The CDR3 spells CASSFSYPGGTGKNIQYF. CDR3 in DNA: TGTGCCAGCAGCTTCTCATACCCCGGAGGGACAGGGAAAAACATTCAGTACTTC. The chain links TRBV7-6 to TRBJ2-4; 9 nucleotides agree with TRBD1. Trimming at V came to 3 bases and at J to 4 bases, leaving 13 bases not matched to a gene. The CDR3 extends over 18 amino acids. The germline V gene encodes CDR1 SGHVS and CDR2 FNYEAQ.

This clone was picked up a small number of times. The chain uses TRBV7-8 and TRBJ1-1, with D possibly being TRBD1 (5 bases). Trimming shortened V by 2 bases and J by 1 base, and 11 bases separated the two germline ends. CDR1 and CDR2 from the germline V gene are SGHVS and FQNEAQ. The CDR3 is 15 amino acids. CDR3 protein: CASSLYGGRNTEAFF. DNA for the CDR3: TGTGCCAGCAGCTTATACGGGGGAAGGAACACTGAAGCTTTCTTT.

V usage is TRBV6-1 and J usage is TRBJ1-1, with D unresolved. Looked up from germline, CDR1 is MNHNS and CDR2 is SASEGT. The CDR3 is made up of 17 amino acids. V lost 4 bases to trimming and J lost 0 bases, with 18 bases between them. In nucleotides, the CDR3 is TGTGCCAGCAGTGTTCGAGGGAGCACTTACATGAACACTGAAGCTTTCTTT. This gives the protein CASSVRGSTYMNTEAFF.

This rearrangement joins TRBV28 to TRBJ1-2; 9 bases are a match to TRBD1. The germline gives CDR1 MDHEN, CDR2 SYDVKM. V gave up 6 bases and J gave up 5 bases; unmatched junction bases: 10. The CDR3 runs 15 residues. CDR3 nucleotide sequence: TGTGCCAGCAGATACCCAGGGACAGGGAAGTATGGCTACACCTTC. This codes for CASRYPGTGKYGYTF.

This clone was picked up one time. The V gene is TRBV18, the J gene TRBJ2-7; no definite D call. Per germline, CDR1 KGHSH and CDR2 LQKENI. Trimming took off 2 bases at V and 5 bases at J, with 7 bases between the two ends. The CDR3 runs 12 residues. This CDR3 is CASSPEADEQYF. CDR3 in DNA: TGTGCCAGCTCACCAGAGGCTGACGAGCAGTACTTC.

This chain uses TRBV7-3 with TRBJ2-1; D remains ambiguous. The CDR3 runs 15 residues. The germline CDR1 and CDR2 sequences are SGHTA and FQGTGA. V was shortened by 2 bases and J by 4 bases, with 12 bases between the two germline ends. CDR3 residues: CASSLSPGTYNEQFF. The CDR3 nucleotides read TGTGCCAGCAGCTTATCGCCAGGAACTTACAATGAGCAGTTCTTC. The complete variable domain, with remaining parts taken from reference TRBV7-3 and TRBJ2-1, reads GAGVSQTPSNKVTEKGKYVELRCDPISGHTALYWYRQSLGQGPEFLIYFQGTGAADDSGLPNDRFFAVRPEGSVSTLKIQRTERGDSAVYLCASSLSPGTYNEQFFGPGTRLTVL.

This chain joins TRBV7-9 and TRBJ2-7; D possibly corresponds to TRBD2 (6 bases). Germline V gene sequence: CDR1 SEHNR, CDR2 FQNEAQ (reference sequence). Trimming shortened V by 6 bases and J by 2 bases, and 17 bases separated the two germline ends. The CDR3 has 15 residues. CDR3 loop: CASSYPEGATYEQYF. DNA for the CDR3: TGTGCCAGCAGTTATCCGGAGGGAGCGACCTACGAGCAGTACTTC.

This clone has just a few counts. V is TRBV28 and J is TRBJ2-7; 13 bases are a match to TRBD2. V shed 6 bases, J shed 2 bases, and the junction held 4 bases outside the gene matches. There are 15 residues in the CDR3. Germline-derived CDR1 and CDR2 are MDHEN and SYDVKM. The CDR3 DNA follows: TGTGCCAGCAGAAGGACTAGCGGGAGAGCCTACGAGCAGTACTTC. As protein: CASRRTSGRAYEQYF.

Points on this clone: The sample carries other DNA sequences with the same CDR3. The V gene is TRBV7-9, the J gene TRBJ1-1, with D unclear. Trimming removed 0 bases from V and 3 bases from J, with 8 bases in between. This CDR3 has 14 residues. Germline lookup yields CDR1 SEHNR and CDR2 FQNEAQ (reference sequence). The CDR3, as DNA: TGTGCCAGCAGCTTAGCATCGGGGTACACTGAAGCTTTCTTT. Protein: CASSLASGYTEAFF. The full variable domain, its missing parts supplied by reference TRBV7-9 and TRBJ1-1, is DTGVSQNPRHKITKRGQNVTFRCDPISEHNRLYWYRQTLGQGPEFLTYFQNEAQLEKSRLLSDRFSAERPKGSFSTLEIQRTEQGDSAMYLCASSLASGYTEAFFGQGTRLTVV.